Presented here are 14 T cell receptor beta chains from one specimen sequenced in a study of shared clonotypes between healthy human individuals. Measured with immunoSEQ multiplex PCR; TCRdb has only the in-frame clones, and not every one. The sample consists of a few million clones, 85% to 95% of them appearing once. Input material: naive CD4+ T cells from PBMCs. Subset of the sample: CD45RA+ positively selected. The receptors stem from a man younger than 30 in good health. Some clones in this sample may be carry-over from other donors' samples.

The V call is TRBV2, the J call TRBJ1-5, with 8 bases fitting TRBD1. The CDR3 sequence is 14 residues long. Germline CDR1 reads SNHLY; CDR2 reads FYNNEI. J was trimmed by 9 bases and V by 3 bases; bases with no gene match: 7. This CDR3 is CASSEGRTGRPQHF. Here the CDR3 DNA reads TGTGCCAGCAGTGAGGGCCGGACAGGGCGGCCCCAGCATTTT.

The gene calls are TRBV5-1 and TRBJ2-3; 8 bases are shared with TRBD2. CDR3 length equals 15 residues. Germline V lookup: CDR1 SGHRS, CDR2 YFSETQ. V dropped 0 bases and J dropped 4; count of bases not matched to a gene: 4. The DNA for the CDR3 is TGCGCCAGCAGCTTGGTTAGCGGGACGGCAGATACGCAGTATTTT. Protein sequence: CASSLVSGTADTQYF.

For the CDR3, the DNA is TGTGCCAGTAGTTTGGACAGGGGAATCCAAGAGACCCAGTACTTC. Its translation: CASSLDRGIQETQYF. This sequence joins TRBV19 and TRBJ2-5; 9 positions agree with TRBD1. V lost 5 bases, J lost 1 base, and 5 bases stayed unmatched. This CDR3 comprises 15 residues. Germline V gene lookup returns CDR1 LNHDA and CDR2 SQIVND (reference sequence).

This chain links TRBV7-3 with TRBJ2-5, with 12 bases fitting TRBD1. Germline V gene lookup returns CDR1 SGHTA and CDR2 FQGTGA. V gave up 5 bases and J gave up 6 bases; unmatched junction bases: 4. The CDR3 contains 14 residues. CDR3 bases: TGTGCCAGCAGCCGGGGACAGGGGGCGAAGACCCAGTACTTC. Protein product: CASSRGQGAKTQYF.

The V call is TRBV27, the J call TRBJ2-1, with D possibly being TRBD2 (6 bases). From germline, CDR1 is MNHEY and CDR2 SMNVEV (reference sequence). V shed 6 bases and J shed 9 bases, with 18 bases lying between them. The CDR3 is made up of 14 amino acids. For the CDR3, the DNA is TGTGCCAGCAGCCCGGAGGGTCTCGGGATTGAGCAGTTCTTC. Protein: CASSPEGLGIEQFF.

The V gene is TRBV4-2, the J gene TRBJ1-2, with 8 bases that match TRBD1. CDR1 is LGHNA and CDR2 is YNFKEQ in the germline V gene. The CDR3 contains 16 residues. With 1 base clipped from V and 2 bases from J, the junction kept 6 bases outside the gene matches. CDR3 residues: CASSQVTGGFNYGYTF. The CDR3 region has the DNA TGTGCCAGCAGCCAAGTAACAGGGGGATTCAACTATGGCTACACCTTC.

This chain connects TRBV4-3 to TRBJ1-5; TRBD1 is a possible D gene (5 bases). V shed 0 bases and J shed 6 bases, with 15 bases lying between them. The CDR3 has 16 amino acids. Looked up from germline, CDR1 is LGHNA and CDR2 is YSLEER. This chain's CDR3 is CASSQDAGRPGQPQHF. The CDR3 DNA sequence: TGCGCCAGCAGCCAAGATGCGGGACGTCCGGGTCAGCCCCAGCATTTT.

This clone was observed once. The CDR3 reads CASSSPDRGHGFGSQETQYF. CDR3 bases: TGTGCCAGCAGCTCACCCGACAGGGGGCATGGTTTTGGTAGCCAAGAGACCCAGTACTTC. The V and J genes are TRBV7-3 and TRBJ2-5; the match to TRBD1 covers 10 bases. Per germline, CDR1 SGHTA and CDR2 FQGTGA. This CDR3 has 20 amino acids. V gave up 4 bases and J gave up 1 base; unmatched junction bases: 18.

The chain carries TRBV2 and TRBJ1-3; 7 bases are shared with TRBD1. The CDR3 loop spans 15 amino acids. Trimming cost V 6 bases and J 0 bases; bases outside gene matches: 5. Looked up from germline, CDR1 is SNHLY and CDR2 is FYNNEI. This CDR3 is CASRDRVLSGNTIYF. CDR3 nucleotides: TGTGCCAGCAGAGACAGGGTTCTCTCTGGAAACACCATATATTTT.

The rearrangement links TRBV30 to TRBJ2-1; tentatively, D is TRBD1 or TRBD2 (6 bases each). There are 14 residues in the CDR3. Trimming stripped 4 bases from V and 3 bases from J, with 13 bases between. CDR1 and CDR2 from the germline V gene are GTSNPN and SVGIG (reference sequence). As DNA, the CDR3 is TGTGCCTGGAATCCCGGGGGCGGCTACAATGAGCAGTTCTTC. It specifies CAWNPGGGYNEQFF.

This clone was seen only a few times. The CDR3 sequence: CASSYLDSITEAFF. CDR3 sequence (DNA): TGTGCCAGCAGTTACCTGGACAGTATCACTGAAGCTTTCTTT. The chain has TRBV28 and TRBJ1-1; D possibly corresponds to TRBD1 (6 bases). Trimming shortened V by 4 bases and J by 4 bases, and 13 bases separated the two germline ends. This CDR3 has 14 residues. Germline CDR1 is MDHEN and CDR2 is SYDVKM.

The gene calls are TRBV14 and TRBJ1-1; 8 nucleotides match TRBD1. CDR3 length: 14 residues. The J segment lost 7 bases and the V segment lost 1 base, leaving 5 bases of the junction unmatched. Germline V lookup: CDR1 SGHDN, CDR2 FVKESK. DNA for the CDR3: TGTGCCAGCAGCCAAGTGCAGGGGGCCAGTGAAGCTTTCTTT. This encodes CASSQVQGASEAFF.

This sequence joins TRBV2 and TRBJ2-2; tentatively, D is TRBD1 (6 bases). V lost 8 bases and J lost 2, with 12 bases in between. Germline assignment: CDR1 SNHLY and CDR2 FYNNEI. The CDR3 spans 14 residues. The CDR3 coding sequence is TGTGCCAGCCTCTTAGGGGGAAACACCGGGGAGCTGTTTTTT. This codes for CASLLGGNTGELFF.

J is TRBJ2-7 and V is TRBV11-2, with 7 bases aligning to TRBD2. The germline gives CDR1 SGHAT, CDR2 FQNNGV. CDR3 size: 14 residues. Trimming cost V 4 bases and J 1 base; bases outside gene matches: 4. CDR3 region: CASSSSGLSYEQYF. In DNA form, the CDR3 reads TGTGCCAGCAGCTCTAGCGGCCTGTCCTACGAGCAGTACTTC.